This T cell receptor (beta chain) came from a study of blood T cell repertoires in COVID-19 (dated by TCRdb to the early 2020s). For the wider study: Samples covering the acute and convalescent phases of COVID-19 were provided by collaborators in the United States, Italy and Spain. Samples came from the ongoing ImmuneRACE study (first 160 participants) plus 1,254 subjects from 6 global collaborators. The repertoires were released in a freely available public database meant as a resource for research on the immune response to SARS-CoV-2. Sample metadata almost always included a de-identified subject ID, COVID-19 status, age in years and sex. Subjects who had been exposed to COVID-19, were actively infected with it, or had recovered from it provided the deeply sampled blood TCRbeta repertoires that made up the dataset. Where available, HLA class I and class II types were obtained from metadata supplied by the sample provider rather than from assay-based typing. The prospective study material was composed of cDNA or gDNA derived from T cells, B-cell-depleted T cells, or PBMCs. The study at large found these results: The quantity of clinical and demographic metadata differed by source and by participant and was supplied without curation.

The immunoSEQ Assay, a bias-controlled multiplex PCR, was used to amplify TCRbeta CDR3 regions from genomic DNA. The original pipeline was this. Nucleated cell counts per sample were estimated from amplification of reference gene primers within the assay. Sequence reads were collapsed and filtered to measure the absolute abundance of every unique TCRbeta CDR3 rearrangement. For each sample, productive Simpson clonality was calculated as the square root of Simpson's diversity index over productive rearrangements. TCRdb took over this immuneACCESS table, retaining in-frame rearrangements with V and J assigned. Such tables are incomplete; in checked studies, under half of the missing clones stem from an unresolved V gene, and the remainder is unexplained. The D gene and trimming were derived from the DNA, and the V and J assignments and clone size from that table. This sample gives hundreds of thousands of clones in total; around nine tenths of them show up just once. Of the sample, approximately 9.8% falls within the top ten clones.

CDR1 and CDR2 are drawn from the germline V gene: KGHDR, SFDVKD. V is pruned by 12 bases and J by 1 base, leaving 19 bases of the junction without a gene match. The CDR3, cysteine through phenylalanine, is 18 amino acids long. The sequence is cut down to CDR3 DNA, 54 bases in frame from base 1. Remarks on this clone: What antigen it recognizes has not been identified. No clone much larger than this one lies a single base away; base qualities are absent.

Enrolling through a virtual design, the prospective study's participants ranged in age from roughly 18 to 95 years and lived across roughly 24 United States geographic areas. Cohort assignment in the prospective study relied on participant-reported clinical history from a screening survey and a study questionnaire. Recovered participants in ImmuneRACE Cohort 3 were defined by two consecutive negative NP/OP PCR tests, clearance by a healthcare professional, or resolution of symptoms. Mobile phlebotomists in the prospective study collected whole blood, serum and a nasopharyngeal or oropharyngeal swab from every participant. Prospective study participants could optionally give additional blood draws and questionnaires over an approximately 2-month period. Before DNA extraction, prospective study blood samples were shipped either frozen or at room temperature.

The specimen sequenced was PBMCs or T cells enriched from blood (not recorded which). This receptor was taken from a woman aged 40 to 55 who had recovered from COVID-19. The V and J genes are TRBV24-1 and TRBJ2-1, with 8 central nucleotides matching TRBD2. CDR3 sequence: CAPDLDGRAPGSYNEQFF. Here is the DNA: TGTGCCCCAGACCTTGACGGGAGGGCCCCAGGGTCCTACAATGAGCAGTTCTTC.